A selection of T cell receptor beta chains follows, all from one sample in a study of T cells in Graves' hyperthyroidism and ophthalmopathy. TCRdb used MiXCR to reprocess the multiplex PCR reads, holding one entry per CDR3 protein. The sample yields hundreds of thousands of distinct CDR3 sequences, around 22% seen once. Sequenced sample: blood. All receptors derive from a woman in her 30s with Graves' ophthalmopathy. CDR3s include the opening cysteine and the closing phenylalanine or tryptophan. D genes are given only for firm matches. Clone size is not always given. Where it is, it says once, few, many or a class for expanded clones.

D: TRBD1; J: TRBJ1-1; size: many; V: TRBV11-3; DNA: TGCGCCAGCAGCTTAACAGGGGAAAGTTCTGAAGCTTTCTTT; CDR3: CASSLTGESSEAFF
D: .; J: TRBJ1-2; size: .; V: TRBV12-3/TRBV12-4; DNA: TGTGCCAGCAACTCCCCGGGACAAAACTATGGCTACACCTTC; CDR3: CASNSPGQNYGYTF
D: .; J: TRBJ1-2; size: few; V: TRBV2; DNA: TGTGCCAGCAGTGAAAGAAAGGGAACTCGCGGCTACACCTTC; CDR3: CASSERKGTRGYTF
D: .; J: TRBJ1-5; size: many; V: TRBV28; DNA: TGTGCCAGCAGTCCCGACGGGACGGACGGTTTTCGGCCCCAGCATTTT; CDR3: CASSPDGTDGFRPQHF
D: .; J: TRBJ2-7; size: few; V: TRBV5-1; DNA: TGCGCCAGCAGCTTACAACATGGCCCTGACGAGCAGTACTTC; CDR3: CASSLQHGPDEQYF
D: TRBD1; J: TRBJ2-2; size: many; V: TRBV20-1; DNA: TGCAGTGCCCCAGGGACAGTCCGCTCCGGGGAGCTGTTTTTT; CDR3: CSAPGTVRSGELFF
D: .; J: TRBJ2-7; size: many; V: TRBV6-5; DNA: TGTGCCAGCAGTTACGTTCTCGGTCCCTACGGGCAGTACTTC; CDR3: CASSYVLGPYGQYF
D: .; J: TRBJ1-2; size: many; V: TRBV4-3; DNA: TGCGCCAGCAGCCAAGATGGAGGGGGGACCTTCTATGGCTACACCTTC; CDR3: CASSQDGGGTFYGYTF
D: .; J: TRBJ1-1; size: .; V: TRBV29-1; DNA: TGCAGCGTTGATAGCCTGAACACTGAAGCTTTCTTT; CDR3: CSVDSLNTEAFF
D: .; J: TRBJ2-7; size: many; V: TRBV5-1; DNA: TGCGCCAGCAAGTCAGGTTCCGTCGTCGACGAGCAGTACTTC; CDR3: CASKSGSVVDEQYF
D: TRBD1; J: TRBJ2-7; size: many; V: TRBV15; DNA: TGTGCCACCAGCATTTTAGGACAGGGCTACGAGCAGTACTTC; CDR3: CATSILGQGYEQYF
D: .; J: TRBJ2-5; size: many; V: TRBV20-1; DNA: TGCAGTGCTGGAGATCTAGGAGAGACCCAGTACTTC; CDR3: CSAGDLGETQYF
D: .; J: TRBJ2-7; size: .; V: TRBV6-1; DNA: TGTGCCAGCACCCTGACAGGCCAGATCTACGAGCAGTACTTC; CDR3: CASTLTGQIYEQYF
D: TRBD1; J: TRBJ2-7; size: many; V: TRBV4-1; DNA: TGCGCCAGCAGCCAAGAAGGGGAATACCTAGGGACAGGAGGCTACGAGCAGTACTTC; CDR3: CASSQEGEYLGTGGYEQYF
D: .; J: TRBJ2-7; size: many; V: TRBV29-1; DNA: TGCAGCGTTGGGGCAGTCTACGAGCAGTACTTC; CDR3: CSVGAVYEQYF
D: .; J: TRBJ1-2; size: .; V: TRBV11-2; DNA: TGTGCCAGCAGCCCTCGGACACCCTATGGCTACACCTTC; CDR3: CASSPRTPYGYTF
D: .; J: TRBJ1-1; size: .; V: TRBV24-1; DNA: TGTGCCACCAGTGATCCCTACAGGAACACTGAAGCTTTCTTT; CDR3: CATSDPYRNTEAFF
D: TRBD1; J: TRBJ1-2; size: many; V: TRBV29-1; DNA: TGCAGCGACACCGGGACAGGGGACGGCTACACCTTC; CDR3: CSDTGTGDGYTF
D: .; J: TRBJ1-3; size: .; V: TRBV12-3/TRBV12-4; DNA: TGTGCCAGCCTCCGGGACGGCCGAAACACCATATATTTT; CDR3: CASLRDGRNTIYF
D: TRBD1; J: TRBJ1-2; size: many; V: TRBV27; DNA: TGTGCCAGCAGTTTATCGAACAGGGGGGCGTCTGGCTACACCTTC; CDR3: CASSLSNRGASGYTF
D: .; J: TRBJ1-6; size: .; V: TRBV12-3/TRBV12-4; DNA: TGTGCCAGCAGCCCTGGAGGAAGTGGATCACCCCTCCACTTT; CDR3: CASSPGGSGSPLHF
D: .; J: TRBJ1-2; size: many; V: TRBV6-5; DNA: TGTGCCAGCAGTTACTCGGATCCCAGGGCCGGCCATTATGGCTACACCTTC; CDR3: CASSYSDPRAGHYGYTF
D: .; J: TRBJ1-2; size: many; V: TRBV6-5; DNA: TGTGCCAGCAGTTACTGGGGGGAGAGGGGGTATGGCTACACCTTC; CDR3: CASSYWGERGYGYTF
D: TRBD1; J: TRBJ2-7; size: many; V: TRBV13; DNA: TGTGCCAGCAGCTTGGGACAGGCCTTCTCCTACGAGCAGTACTTC; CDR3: CASSLGQAFSYEQYF
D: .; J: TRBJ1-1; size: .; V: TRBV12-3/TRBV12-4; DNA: TGTGCCAGCAGTCTTATTCTGAGCACTGAAGCTTTCTTT; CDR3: CASSLILSTEAFF
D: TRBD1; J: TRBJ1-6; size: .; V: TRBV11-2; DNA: TGTGCCAGCAGCTACCTTGACCCGGGACAGTCTAGTTCACCCCTCCACTTT; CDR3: CASSYLDPGQSSSPLHF
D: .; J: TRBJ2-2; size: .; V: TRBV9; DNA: TGTGCCAGCAGCGCTGACCCCCGTTGGACCGGGGAGCTGTTTTTT; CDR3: CASSADPRWTGELFF
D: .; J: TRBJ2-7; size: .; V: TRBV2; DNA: TGTGCCAGCAGGCCACTACTCATAGGGCTGGAGGAGCAGTACTTC; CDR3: CASRPLLIGLEEQYF
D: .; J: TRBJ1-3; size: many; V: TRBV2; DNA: TGTGCCAGCCATGCAGGAAACCCAACCATATATTTT; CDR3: CASHAGNPTIYF
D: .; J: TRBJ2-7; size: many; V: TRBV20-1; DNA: TGCAGTGCGGTCGGGGCAGGACCCTCCTACGAGCAGTACTTC; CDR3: CSAVGAGPSYEQYF
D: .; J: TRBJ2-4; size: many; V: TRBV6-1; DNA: TGTGCCAGCACAAACCAAGGGTCGGGTGGCATTCAGTACTTC; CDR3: CASTNQGSGGIQYF
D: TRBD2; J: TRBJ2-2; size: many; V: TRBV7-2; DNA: TGTGCCAGCAGCTTCGCTAGCGGGGCCTACACCGGGGAGCTGTTTTTT; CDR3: CASSFASGAYTGELFF
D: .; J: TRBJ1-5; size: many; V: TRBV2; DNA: TGTGCCAGCAGGGGCAGGGATAATCAGCCCCAGCATTTT; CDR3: CASRGRDNQPQHF
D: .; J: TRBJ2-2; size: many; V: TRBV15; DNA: TGTGCCACCAGCAGAGATTTGGTCACCGGGGAGCTGTTTTTT; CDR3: CATSRDLVTGELFF
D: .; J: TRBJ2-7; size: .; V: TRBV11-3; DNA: TGTGCCAGCAGCCGTGGATTCGGACAGATTTACGAGCAGTACTTC; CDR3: CASSRGFGQIYEQYF
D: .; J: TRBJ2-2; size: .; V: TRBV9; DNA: TGTGCCAGCAGCGTCAGAGGGAACCCCTTTAGCACCGGGGAGCTGTTTTTT; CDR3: CASSVRGNPFSTGELFF
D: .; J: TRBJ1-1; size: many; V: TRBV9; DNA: TGTGCCAGCAGCCCCGGGACGCTCATGAACACTGAAGCTTTCTTT; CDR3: CASSPGTLMNTEAFF
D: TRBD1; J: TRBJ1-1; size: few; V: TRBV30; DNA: TGTGCCTGGAGTGTCGTGACAGGGGACACTGAAGCTTTCTTT; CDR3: CAWSVVTGDTEAFF
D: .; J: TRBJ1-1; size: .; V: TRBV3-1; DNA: TGTGCCAGCAGCCGGGGGGGGGCGAACACTGAAGCTTTCTTT; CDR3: CASSRGGANTEAFF
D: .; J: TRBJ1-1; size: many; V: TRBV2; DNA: TGTGCCAGCAGGGACCGCAGGGGGAACACTGAAGCTTTCTTT; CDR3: CASRDRRGNTEAFF
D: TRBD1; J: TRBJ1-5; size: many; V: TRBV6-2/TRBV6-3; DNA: TGTGCCAGCAGTCAACAGGGGGCCGTGGATCAGCCCCAGCATTTT; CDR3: CASSQQGAVDQPQHF
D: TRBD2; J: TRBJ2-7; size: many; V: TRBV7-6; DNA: TGTGCCAGCAGTCCTAGCGGGGGGGAGGGCTACGAGCAGTACTTC; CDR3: CASSPSGGEGYEQYF
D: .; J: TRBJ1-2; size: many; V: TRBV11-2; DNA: TGTGCCAGCAGTGTCACAGGGAGCTATGGCTACACCTTC; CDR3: CASSVTGSYGYTF
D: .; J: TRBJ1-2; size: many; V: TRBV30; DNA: TGTGCCTGGGAAACAGGTGCTAACTATGGCTACACCTTC; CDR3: CAWETGANYGYTF
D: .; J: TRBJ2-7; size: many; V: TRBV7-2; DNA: TGTGCCAGCAGCAATATTCTCGACGAGCAGTACTTC; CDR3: CASSNILDEQYF
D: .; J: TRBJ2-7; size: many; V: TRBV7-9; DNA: TGTGCCAGCAGCTTGTTACAGGGCTCCTACGAGCAGTACTTC; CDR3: CASSLLQGSYEQYF
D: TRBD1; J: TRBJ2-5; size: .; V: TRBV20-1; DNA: TGCAGTGCTCAGAGGGGACAGCTCCAAGAGACCCAGTACTTC; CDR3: CSAQRGQLQETQYF
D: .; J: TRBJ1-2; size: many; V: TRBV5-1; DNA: TGCGCCAGCAGCTTGGGAGGGGAAGGTTTTGGCTACACCTTC; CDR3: CASSLGGEGFGYTF
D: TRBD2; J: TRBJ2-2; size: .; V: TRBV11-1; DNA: TGTGCCAGCAGCTTAGGTCGGCTAGCGGGGGCCGCGAACACCGGGGAGCTGTTTTTT; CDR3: CASSLGRLAGAANTGELFF
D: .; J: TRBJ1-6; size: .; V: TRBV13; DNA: TGTGCCAGCAGCTCGAACAATTCACCCCTCCACTTT; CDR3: CASSSNNSPLHF
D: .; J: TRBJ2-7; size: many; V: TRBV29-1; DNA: TGCAGCGTTGCCGTAGTGGGAGGCGAGCAGTACTTC; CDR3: CSVAVVGGEQYF
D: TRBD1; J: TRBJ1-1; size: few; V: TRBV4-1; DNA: TGCGCCAGCAGCCAAAGACAGGGGATGGGGAACACTGAAGCTTTCTTT; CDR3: CASSQRQGMGNTEAFF
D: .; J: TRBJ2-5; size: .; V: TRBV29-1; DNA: TGCAGCGTCGCTGAAACTGGGTTGGAGACCCAGTACTTC; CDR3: CSVAETGLETQYF
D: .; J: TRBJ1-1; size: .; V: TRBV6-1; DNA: TGTGCCAGCGGCCAGGTCACTGAAGCTTTCTTT; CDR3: CASGQVTEAFF
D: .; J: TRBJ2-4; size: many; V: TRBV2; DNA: TGTGCCAGCAGACGGGGGACGGCGAGGGCCAAAAACATTCAGTACTTC; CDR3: CASRRGTARAKNIQYF
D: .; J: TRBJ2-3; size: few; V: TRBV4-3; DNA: TGCGCCAGCAGCCAAGAGGGGGACAGCACAGATACGCAGTATTTT; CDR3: CASSQEGDSTDTQYF
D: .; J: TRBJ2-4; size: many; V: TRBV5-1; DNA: TGCGCCAGCAGCTTGGGGCAGCCCGTAGGGGACATTCAGTACTTC; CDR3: CASSLGQPVGDIQYF
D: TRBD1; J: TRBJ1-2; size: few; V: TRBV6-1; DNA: TGTGCCAGCAGTCGAGAGGGACAGAAGACTAACTATGGCTACACCTTC; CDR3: CASSREGQKTNYGYTF
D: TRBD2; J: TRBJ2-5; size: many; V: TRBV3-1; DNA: TGTGCCAGCAGCGAGACTAGCGGGGGGGCCGGAGGAGAGACCCAGTACTTC; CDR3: CASSETSGGAGGETQYF
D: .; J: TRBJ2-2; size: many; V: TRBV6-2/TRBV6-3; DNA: TGTGCCAGCAGTTACTCCGAGGAGCTGTTTTTT; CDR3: CASSYSEELFF